These 5 T cell receptor beta chains came from one sample sequenced in a study of brain metastases from non-small cell lung cancer. TCRdb keeps only in-frame clones here, not all; method: immunoSEQ multiplex PCR. Of fewer than 3,500 clones in the sample, over 95% were seen once. Sequencing was carried out using tumor-adjacent normal tissue. The receptors here all came from a donor at least 40 years old with non-small cell lung cancer.

The chain links TRBV10-3 to TRBJ2-7; 9 bases are a match to TRBD2. Germline values: CDR1 ENHRY, CDR2 SYGVKD. The CDR3 runs 16 residues. Trimming cost V 2 bases and J 4 bases; bases outside gene matches: 9. In DNA form, the CDR3 reads TGTGCCATCAGTGAGGGCCCAGCGGGGGGAAATTACGAGCAGTACTTC. Its translation: CAISEGPAGGNYEQYF.

This sequence joins TRBV6-5 and TRBJ2-3; D is tentatively TRBD1 or TRBD2 (5 bases each). CDR1 is MNHEY and CDR2 is SVGAGI in the germline V gene. The CDR3 runs 13 residues. Trimming cost V 0 bases and J 5 bases, with 6 bases left between them. The CDR3 DNA follows: TGTGCCAGCAGTTACTCGAGGGGAGATACGCAGTATTTT. Its protein product is CASSYSRGDTQYF.

The chain combines TRBV6-6 with TRBJ1-1; D uncertain. CDR1 and CDR2 (germline): MNHNY, SVGAGI (reference sequence). V lost 7 bases to trimming and J lost 4 bases, with 16 bases between them. The CDR3 has 14 amino acids. The CDR3 sequence: CASKEGGRGTEAFF. CDR3 bases: TGTGCCAGCAAGGAGGGAGGTAGAGGCACTGAAGCTTTCTTT.

The chain carries TRBV4-2 and TRBJ2-3; D gene unclear. The germline CDR1 and CDR2 sequences are LGHNA and YNFKEQ. V dropped 2 bases and J dropped 2 bases, with 2 bases sitting between them. CDR3 size: 12 residues. CDR3 amino acids: CASSQLTDTQYF. CDR3 sequence (DNA): TGTGCCAGCAGCCAACTCACAGATACGCAGTATTTT.

The gene calls are TRBV4-2 and TRBJ2-5; a weak D match, TRBD1 (5 bases). Trimming removed 0 bases from V and 6 bases from J, with 14 bases in between. The CDR3 contains 15 residues. Germline lookup yields CDR1 LGHNA and CDR2 YNFKEQ. CDR3 coding DNA: TGTGCCAGCAGCCAAGATACAGGACGACAAAAGACCCAGTACTTC. Its translation is CASSQDTGRQKTQYF.